This T cell receptor beta chain was captured in a study of early stage breast cancer tumors. As for the study in general: Under 10 ER+/PR+/HER2- tumors were invasive ductal; four were invasive lobular. Study observations and caveats: Compared with adjacent normal breast, tumors showed around 2.7-fold denser, more clonal T cells.

There are a few counts of this clone. Its antigen is not identified. The germline V gene has CDR1 GTSNPN and CDR2 SVGIG (reference sequence). The CDR3 loop spans 13 amino acids. Trimming took 3 bases from V and 1 from J, leaving 9 bases between them. Blood replicates held 0.5 ug DNA, tumor or normal breast approximately 1.5 ug, two each. The assay was immunoSEQ multiplex PCR, and TCRdb's table has in-frame clones only and misses some. The repertoire includes approximately 70,000 clones, less than 90% of them detected once, and about 4.8% sits in the top ten. Sequencing used blood. The TCR was taken from a person aged 40-50 years with breast cancer. This chain connects TRBV30 to TRBJ1-1; D is ambiguous. For the CDR3, the DNA is TGTGCCTGGAGACCCCGACAGAACACTGAAGCTTTCTTT. Translated, it gives CAWRPRQNTEAFF.